This T cell receptor beta chain was captured in a study of beta chain features in type 1 diabetes. General observations from the study: Shorter TCRB CDR3s, moderately but significantly so, were found in Type 1 diabetes patients in all four CD4+ subsets.

A few counts support this clone. Its antigen is undetermined. What was sequenced were expressed TCRB transcripts, since all of the isolated RNA had been reverse transcribed. Measured with immunoSEQ multiplex PCR; TCRdb has only the in-frame clones, and not every one. The sample contains hundreds of thousands of clones, more than 12% of which appear only once. CD45RO/CCR7/CD25/CD127/CD95/CD27 staining was used to isolate CD4+ naive, central memory, regulatory and stem cell-like memory cells by sorting. The CDR3 is made up of 13 amino acids. Trimming stripped 2 bases from V and 5 bases from J, with 9 bases between. Looked up from germline, CDR1 is LNHNV and CDR2 is YYDKDF (reference sequence).

This rearrangement joins TRBV15 to TRBJ2-5; no clear D gene. Sequencing was done on a sample of naive CD4+ T cells from blood. The TCR was taken from a man between 18 and 35 years old with type 1 diabetes. CDR3 protein: CATSRYVEETQYF. The CDR3 DNA reads as TGTGCCACCAGCAGATACGTAGAGGAGACCCAGTACTTC.